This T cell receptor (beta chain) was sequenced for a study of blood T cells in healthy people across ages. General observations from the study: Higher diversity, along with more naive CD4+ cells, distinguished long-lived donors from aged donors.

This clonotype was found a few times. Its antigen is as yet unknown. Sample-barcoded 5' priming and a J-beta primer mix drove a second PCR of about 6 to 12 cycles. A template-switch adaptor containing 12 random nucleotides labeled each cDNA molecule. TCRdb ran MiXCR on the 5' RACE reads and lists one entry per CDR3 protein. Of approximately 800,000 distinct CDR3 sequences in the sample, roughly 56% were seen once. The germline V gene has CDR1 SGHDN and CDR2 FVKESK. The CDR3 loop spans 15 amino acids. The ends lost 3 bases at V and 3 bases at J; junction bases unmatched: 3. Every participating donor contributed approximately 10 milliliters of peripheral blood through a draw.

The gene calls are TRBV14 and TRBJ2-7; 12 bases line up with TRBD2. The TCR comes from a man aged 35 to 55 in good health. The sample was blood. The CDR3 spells CASSQAGLAGYEQYF. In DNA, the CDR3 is TGTGCCAGCAGCCAGGCGGGACTAGCGGGCTACGAGCAGTACTTC.